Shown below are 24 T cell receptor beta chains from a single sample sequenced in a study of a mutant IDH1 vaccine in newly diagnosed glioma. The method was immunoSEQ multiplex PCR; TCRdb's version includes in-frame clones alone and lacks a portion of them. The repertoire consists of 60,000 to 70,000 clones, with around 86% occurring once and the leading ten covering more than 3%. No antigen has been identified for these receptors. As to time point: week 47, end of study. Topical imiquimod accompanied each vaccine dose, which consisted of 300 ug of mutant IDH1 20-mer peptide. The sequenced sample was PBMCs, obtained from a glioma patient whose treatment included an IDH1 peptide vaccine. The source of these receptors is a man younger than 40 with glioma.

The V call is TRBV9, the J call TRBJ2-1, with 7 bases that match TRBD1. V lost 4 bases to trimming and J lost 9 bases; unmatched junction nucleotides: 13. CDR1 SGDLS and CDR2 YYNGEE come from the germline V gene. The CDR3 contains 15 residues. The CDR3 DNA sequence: TGTGCCAGCAGCCCAAGAGGGGACAGCCTGGGTGAGCAGTTCTTC. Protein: CASSPRGDSLGEQFF.

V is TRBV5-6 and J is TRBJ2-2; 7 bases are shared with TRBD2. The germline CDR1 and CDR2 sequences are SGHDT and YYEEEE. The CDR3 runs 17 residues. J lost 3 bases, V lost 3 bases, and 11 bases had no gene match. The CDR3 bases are TGTGCCAGCAGCTCATCCTTATCGCGGGGGTACACCGGGGAGCTGTTTTTT. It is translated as CASSSSLSRGYTGELFF.

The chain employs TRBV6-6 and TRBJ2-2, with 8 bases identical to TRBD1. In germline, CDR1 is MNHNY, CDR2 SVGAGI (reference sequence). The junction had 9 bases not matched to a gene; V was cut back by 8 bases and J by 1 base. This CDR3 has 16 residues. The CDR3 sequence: CASLDGQGGNTGELFF. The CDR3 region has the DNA TGTGCCAGCCTGGATGGACAGGGAGGGAACACCGGGGAGCTGTTTTTT.

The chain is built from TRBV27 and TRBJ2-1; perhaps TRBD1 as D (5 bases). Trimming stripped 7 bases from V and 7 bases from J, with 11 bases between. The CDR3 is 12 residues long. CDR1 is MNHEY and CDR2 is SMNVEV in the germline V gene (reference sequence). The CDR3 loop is CASKGIGNEQFF. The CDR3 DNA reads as TGTGCCAGCAAGGGGATTGGTAATGAGCAGTTCTTC.

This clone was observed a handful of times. The CDR3 nucleotides are TGTGCCAGCAGCTTAGAATTAGCGGGGGGGCCTAACGAGCAGTACTTC. Protein: CASSLELAGGPNEQYF. The rearrangement joins TRBV7-8 to TRBJ2-7, with 11 bases aligning to TRBD2. From germline, CDR1 is SGHVS and CDR2 FQNEAQ. This CDR3 is 16 amino acids long. V lost 1 base to trimming and J lost 5 bases; unmatched junction nucleotides: 7.

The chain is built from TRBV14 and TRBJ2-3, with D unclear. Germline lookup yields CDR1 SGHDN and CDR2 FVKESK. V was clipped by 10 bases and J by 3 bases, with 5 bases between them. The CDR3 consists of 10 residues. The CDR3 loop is CATQTDTQYF. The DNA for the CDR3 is TGTGCCACACAAACAGATACGCAGTATTTT.

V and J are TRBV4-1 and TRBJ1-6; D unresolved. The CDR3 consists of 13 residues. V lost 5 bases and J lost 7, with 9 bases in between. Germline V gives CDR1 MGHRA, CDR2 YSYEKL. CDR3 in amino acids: CASSSWVNSPLHF. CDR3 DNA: TGCGCCAGCAGCTCCTGGGTGAATTCACCCCTCCACTTT.

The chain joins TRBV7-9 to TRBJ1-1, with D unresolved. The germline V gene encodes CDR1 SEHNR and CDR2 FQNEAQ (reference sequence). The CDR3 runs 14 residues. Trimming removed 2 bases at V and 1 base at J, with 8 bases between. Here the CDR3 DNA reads TGTGCCAGCAGCTTAAAAGGGCAGAACACTGAAGCTTTCTTT. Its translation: CASSLKGQNTEAFF.

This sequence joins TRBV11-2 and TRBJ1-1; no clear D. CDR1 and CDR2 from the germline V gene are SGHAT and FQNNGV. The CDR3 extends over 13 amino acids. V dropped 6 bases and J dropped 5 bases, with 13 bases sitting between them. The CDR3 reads CASRPTLDTEAFF. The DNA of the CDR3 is TGTGCCAGCAGACCAACCCTAGATACTGAAGCTTTCTTT.

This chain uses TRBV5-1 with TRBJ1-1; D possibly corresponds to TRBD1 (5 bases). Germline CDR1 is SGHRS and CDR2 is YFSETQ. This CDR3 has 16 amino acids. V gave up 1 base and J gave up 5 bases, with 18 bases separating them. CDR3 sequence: CASSLSGPSWQTEAFF. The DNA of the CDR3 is TGCGCCAGCAGCTTGTCGGGACCTTCCTGGCAGACTGAAGCTTTCTTT.

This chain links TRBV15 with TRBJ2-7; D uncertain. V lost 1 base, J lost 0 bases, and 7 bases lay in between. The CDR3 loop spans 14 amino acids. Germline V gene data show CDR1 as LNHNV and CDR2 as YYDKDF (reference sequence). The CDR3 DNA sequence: TGTGCCACCAGCAGAGCCGGAAGCTCCTACGAGCAGTACTTC. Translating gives CATSRAGSSYEQYF.

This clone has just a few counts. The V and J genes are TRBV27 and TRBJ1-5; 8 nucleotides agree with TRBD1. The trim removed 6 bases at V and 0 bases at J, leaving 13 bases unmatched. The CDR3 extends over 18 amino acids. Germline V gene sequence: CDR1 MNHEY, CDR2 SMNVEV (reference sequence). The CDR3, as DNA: TGTGCCAGCAGCCCCGGACAGGGAGGGGGATATAGCAATCAGCCCCAGCATTTT. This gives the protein CASSPGQGGGYSNQPQHF.

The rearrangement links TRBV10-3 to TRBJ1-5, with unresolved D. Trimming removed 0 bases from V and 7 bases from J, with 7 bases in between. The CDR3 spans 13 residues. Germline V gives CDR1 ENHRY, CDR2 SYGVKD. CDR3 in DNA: TGTGCCATCAGTGAGTCTGCGTGGCAGCCCCAGCATTTT. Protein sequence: CAISESAWQPQHF.

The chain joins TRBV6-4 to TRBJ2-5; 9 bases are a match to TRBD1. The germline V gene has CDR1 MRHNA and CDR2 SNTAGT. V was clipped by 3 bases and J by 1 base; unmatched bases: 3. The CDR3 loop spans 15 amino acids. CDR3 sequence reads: CASSEGQGSQETQYF. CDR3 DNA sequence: TGTGCCAGCAGTGAAGGACAGGGGTCCCAAGAGACCCAGTACTTC.

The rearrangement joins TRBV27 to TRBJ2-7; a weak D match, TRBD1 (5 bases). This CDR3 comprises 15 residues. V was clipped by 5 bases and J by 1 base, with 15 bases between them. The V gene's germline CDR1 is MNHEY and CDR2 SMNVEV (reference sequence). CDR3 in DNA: TGTGCCAGCAGTCACCAGGGCGGTTCATCCTACGAGCAGTACTTC. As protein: CASSHQGGSSYEQYF.

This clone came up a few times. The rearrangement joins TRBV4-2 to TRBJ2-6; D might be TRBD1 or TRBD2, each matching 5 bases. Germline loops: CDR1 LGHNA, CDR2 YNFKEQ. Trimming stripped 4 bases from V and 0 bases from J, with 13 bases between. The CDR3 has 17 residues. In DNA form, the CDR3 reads TGTGCCAGCAGCCGGGGCGGGTCCAACTCTGGGGCCAACGTCCTGACTTTC. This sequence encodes CASSRGGSNSGANVLTF.

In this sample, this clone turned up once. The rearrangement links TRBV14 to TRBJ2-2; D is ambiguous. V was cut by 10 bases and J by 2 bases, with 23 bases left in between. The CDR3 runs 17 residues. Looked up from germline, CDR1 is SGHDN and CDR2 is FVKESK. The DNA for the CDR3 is TGTGCCAAAAGGGTAACCCGAGGCGAAAAAAACACCGGGGAGCTGTTTTTT. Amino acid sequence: CAKRVTRGEKNTGELFF.

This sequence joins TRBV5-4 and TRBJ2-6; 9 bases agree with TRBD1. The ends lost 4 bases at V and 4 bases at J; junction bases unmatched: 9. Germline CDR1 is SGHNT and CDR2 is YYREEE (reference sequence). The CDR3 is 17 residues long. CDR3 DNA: TGTGCCAGCAGCGGAACTGGGACAGGGCCCGGGGCCAACGTCCTGACTTTC. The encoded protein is CASSGTGTGPGANVLTF.

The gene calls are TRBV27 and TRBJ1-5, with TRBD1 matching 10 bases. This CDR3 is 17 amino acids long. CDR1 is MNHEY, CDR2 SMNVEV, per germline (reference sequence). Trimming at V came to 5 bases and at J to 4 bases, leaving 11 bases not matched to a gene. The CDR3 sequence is CASSSRDRGLGNQPQHF. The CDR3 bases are TGTGCCAGCAGTAGTCGGGACAGGGGCCTCGGGAATCAGCCCCAGCATTTT.

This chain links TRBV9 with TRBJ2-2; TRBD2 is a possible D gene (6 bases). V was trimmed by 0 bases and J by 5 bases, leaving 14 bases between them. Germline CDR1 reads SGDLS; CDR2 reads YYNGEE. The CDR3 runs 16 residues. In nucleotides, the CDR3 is TGTGCCAGCAGCGTAGGGCTAGTTAGCGGAACCGGGGAGCTGTTTTTT. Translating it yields CASSVGLVSGTGELFF.

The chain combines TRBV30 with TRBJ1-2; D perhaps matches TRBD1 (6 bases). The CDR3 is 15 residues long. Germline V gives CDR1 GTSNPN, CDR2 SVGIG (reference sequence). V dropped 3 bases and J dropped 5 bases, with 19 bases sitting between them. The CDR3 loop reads CAWSARSGQMYGYTF. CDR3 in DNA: TGTGCCTGGAGCGCCAGGTCCGGACAGATGTATGGCTACACCTTC.

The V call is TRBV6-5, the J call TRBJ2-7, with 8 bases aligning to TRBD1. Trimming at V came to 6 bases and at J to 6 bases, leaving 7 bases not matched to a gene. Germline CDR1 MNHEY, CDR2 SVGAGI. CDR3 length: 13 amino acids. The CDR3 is CASRIHRGAEQYF. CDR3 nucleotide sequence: TGTGCCAGCAGGATACACAGGGGGGCCGAGCAGTACTTC.

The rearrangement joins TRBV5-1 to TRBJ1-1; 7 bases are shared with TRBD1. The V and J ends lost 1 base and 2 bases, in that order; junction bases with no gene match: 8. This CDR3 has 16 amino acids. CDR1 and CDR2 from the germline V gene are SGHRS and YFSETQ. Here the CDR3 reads CASSLRPGGTNTEAFF. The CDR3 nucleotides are TGCGCCAGCAGCTTGCGGCCAGGGGGAACCAACACTGAAGCTTTCTTT.

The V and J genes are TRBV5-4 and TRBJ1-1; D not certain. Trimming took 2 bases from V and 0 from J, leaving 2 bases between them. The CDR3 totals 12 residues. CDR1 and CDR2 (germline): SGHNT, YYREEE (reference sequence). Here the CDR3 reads CASSLMNTEAFF. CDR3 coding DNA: TGTGCCAGCAGCTTAATGAACACTGAAGCTTTCTTT.